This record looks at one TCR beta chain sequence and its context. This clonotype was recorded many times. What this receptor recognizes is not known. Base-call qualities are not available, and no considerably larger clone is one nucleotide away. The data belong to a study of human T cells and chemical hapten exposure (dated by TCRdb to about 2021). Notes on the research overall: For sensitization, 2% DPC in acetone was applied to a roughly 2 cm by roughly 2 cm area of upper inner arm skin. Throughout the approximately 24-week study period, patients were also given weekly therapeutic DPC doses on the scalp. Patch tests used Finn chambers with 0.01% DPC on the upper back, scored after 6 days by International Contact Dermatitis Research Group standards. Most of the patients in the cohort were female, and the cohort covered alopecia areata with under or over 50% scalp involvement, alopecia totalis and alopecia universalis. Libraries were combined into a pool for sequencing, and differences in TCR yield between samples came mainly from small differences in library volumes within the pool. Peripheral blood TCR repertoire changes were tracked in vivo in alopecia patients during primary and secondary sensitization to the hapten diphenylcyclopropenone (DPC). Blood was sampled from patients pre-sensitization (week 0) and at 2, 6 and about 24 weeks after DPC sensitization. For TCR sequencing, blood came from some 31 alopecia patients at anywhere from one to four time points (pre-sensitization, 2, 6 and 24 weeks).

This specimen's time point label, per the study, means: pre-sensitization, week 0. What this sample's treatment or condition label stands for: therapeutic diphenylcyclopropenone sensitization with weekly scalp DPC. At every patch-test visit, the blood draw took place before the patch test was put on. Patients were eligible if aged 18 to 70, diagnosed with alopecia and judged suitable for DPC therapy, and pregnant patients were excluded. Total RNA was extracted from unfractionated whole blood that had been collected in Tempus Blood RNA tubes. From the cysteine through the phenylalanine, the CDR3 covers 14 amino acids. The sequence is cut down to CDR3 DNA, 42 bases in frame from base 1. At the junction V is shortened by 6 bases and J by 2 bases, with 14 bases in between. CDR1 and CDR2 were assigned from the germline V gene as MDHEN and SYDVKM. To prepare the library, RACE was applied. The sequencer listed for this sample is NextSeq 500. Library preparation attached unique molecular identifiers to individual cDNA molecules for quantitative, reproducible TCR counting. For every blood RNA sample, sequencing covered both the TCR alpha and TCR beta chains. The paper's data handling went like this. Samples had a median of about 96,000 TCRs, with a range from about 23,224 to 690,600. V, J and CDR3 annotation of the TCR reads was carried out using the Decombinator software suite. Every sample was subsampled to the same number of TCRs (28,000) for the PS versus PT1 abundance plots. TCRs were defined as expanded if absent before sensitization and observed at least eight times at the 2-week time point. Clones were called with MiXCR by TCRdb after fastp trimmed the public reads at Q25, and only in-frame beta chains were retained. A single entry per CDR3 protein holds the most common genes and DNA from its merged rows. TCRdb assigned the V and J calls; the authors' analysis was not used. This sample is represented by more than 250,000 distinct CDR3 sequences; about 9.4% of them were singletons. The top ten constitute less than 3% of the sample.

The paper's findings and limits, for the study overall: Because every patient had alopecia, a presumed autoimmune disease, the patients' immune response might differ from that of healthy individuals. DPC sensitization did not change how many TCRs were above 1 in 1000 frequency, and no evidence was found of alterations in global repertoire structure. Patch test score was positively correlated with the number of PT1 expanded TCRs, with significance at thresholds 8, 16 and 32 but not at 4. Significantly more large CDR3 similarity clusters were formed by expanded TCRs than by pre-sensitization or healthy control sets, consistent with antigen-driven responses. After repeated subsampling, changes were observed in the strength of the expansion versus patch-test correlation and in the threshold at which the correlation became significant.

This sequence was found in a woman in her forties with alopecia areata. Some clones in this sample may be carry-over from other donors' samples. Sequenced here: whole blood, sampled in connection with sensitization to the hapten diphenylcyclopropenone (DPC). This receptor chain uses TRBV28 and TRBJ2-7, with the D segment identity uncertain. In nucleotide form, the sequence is TGTGCCAGCAGCATCCCCCGGTCCCCCTACGAGCAGTACTTC. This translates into CASSIPRSPYEQYF. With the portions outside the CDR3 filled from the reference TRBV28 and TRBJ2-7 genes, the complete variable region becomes DVKVTQSSRYLVKRTGEKVFLECVQDMDHENMFWYRQDPGLGLRLIYFSYDVKMKEKGDIPEGYSVSREKKERFSLILESASTNQTSMYLCASSIPRSPYEQYFGPGTRLTVT.